This record covers a single TCR beta chain. Authors' methods: It was from reference gene primer amplification that nucleated cell counts were estimated. The repertoire was sequenced with immunoSEQ multiplex PCR; TCRdb's copy has only in-frame clones and lacks some. V and J calls plus clone size are reproduced from that table; the DNA served to infer D and trimming. Found here are 53,000 or so clones, 90% of them singletons; the top ten hold 2.5% to 3.5%. The V end was cut by 3 bases, the J end by 8 bases, with 14 bases between. The CDR3 is 14 residues long. Germline CDR1 and CDR2: SGHRS and YFSETQ. The entry originates in a study of blood T cell repertoires in COVID-19. Across the study: Whether acute or convalescent, the COVID-19 samples came from the United States, Italy and Spain. Nucleic acid was either cDNA or gDNA, and it came from T cells, B-cell-depleted T cells, or PBMCs.

This TCR was sampled from a human donor in a cohort sampled during active COVID-19. The rearrangement uses TRBV5-1 and TRBJ1-4; D gene unclear. The material sequenced was peripheral blood. CDR3 residues: CASSSENGGEKLFF. The DNA for the CDR3 is TGCGCCAGCAGCTCGGAAAATGGAGGGGAAAAACTGTTTTTT.